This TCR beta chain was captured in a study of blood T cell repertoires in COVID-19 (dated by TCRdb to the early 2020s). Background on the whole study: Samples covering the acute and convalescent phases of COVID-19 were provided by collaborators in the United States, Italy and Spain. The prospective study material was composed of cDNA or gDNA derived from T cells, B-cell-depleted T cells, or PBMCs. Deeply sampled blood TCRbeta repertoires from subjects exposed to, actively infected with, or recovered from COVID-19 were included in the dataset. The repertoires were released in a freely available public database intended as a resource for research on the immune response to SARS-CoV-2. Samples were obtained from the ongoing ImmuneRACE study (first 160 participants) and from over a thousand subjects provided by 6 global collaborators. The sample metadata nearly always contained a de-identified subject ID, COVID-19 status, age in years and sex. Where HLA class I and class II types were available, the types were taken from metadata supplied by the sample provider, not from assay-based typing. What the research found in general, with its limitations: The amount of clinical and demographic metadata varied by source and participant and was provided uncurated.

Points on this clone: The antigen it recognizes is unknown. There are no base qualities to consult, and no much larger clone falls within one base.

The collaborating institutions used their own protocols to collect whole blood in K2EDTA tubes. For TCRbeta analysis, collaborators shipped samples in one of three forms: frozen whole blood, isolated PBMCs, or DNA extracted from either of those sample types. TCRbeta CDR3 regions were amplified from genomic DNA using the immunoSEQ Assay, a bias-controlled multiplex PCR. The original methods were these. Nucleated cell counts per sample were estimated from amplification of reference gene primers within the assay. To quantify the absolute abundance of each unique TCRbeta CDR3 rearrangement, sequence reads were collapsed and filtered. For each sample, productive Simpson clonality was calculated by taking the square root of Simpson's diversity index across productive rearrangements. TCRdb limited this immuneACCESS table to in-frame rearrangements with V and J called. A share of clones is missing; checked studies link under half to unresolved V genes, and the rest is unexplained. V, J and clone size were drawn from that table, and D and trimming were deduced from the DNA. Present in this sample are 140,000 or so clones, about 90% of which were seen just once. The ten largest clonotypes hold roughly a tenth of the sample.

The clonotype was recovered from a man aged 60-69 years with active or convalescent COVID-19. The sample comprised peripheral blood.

The CDR3 here reads CASSFLLTDTQYF. Read as DNA, the sequence is TGTGCCAGCAGTTTTCTTTTGACAGATACGCAGTATTTT. Recombination linked TRBV28 to TRBJ2-3; no D segment can be confidently identified. Reading the germline V gene gives CDR1 MDHEN and CDR2 SYDVKM. Relative to germline, V is 3 bases shorter and J is 3 bases shorter, with 7 bases between their ends. The CDR3, cysteine through phenylalanine, is 13 amino acids long. Just the 39-base CDR3 DNA is kept, in frame starting at base 1.